The 15 T cell receptor beta chains below come from one sample, sequenced in a study of shared clonotypes between healthy human individuals. Here immunoSEQ multiplex PCR was the method, and the copy in TCRdb shows in-frame clones only, minus some. The table has approximately 500,000 clones, about 85% seen once. The sequencing input was PBMCs. The receptor source for this set is a woman in her 40s in good health. Some clones in this sample may be carry-over from other donors' samples.

This clone was detected once. The junction differs from germline at one of its ends, possibly a read error. J is TRBJ2-7 and V is TRBV30, with TRBD2 matching 8 bases. CDR1 and CDR2 from the germline V gene are GTSNPN and SVGIG (reference sequence). This CDR3 spans 14 amino acids. In DNA, the CDR3 is TGTGCCTGGATGGAGCGGGAGTGGCGATACGAGCAGCACTTC. Residues: CAWMEREWRYEQHF. The entire variable domain, with the rest obtained from reference TRBV30 and TRBJ2-7, is as follows: SQTIHQWPATLVQPVGSPLSLECTVEGTSNPNLYWYRQAAGRGLQLLFYSVGIGQISSEVPQNLSASRPQDRQFILSSKKLLLSDSGFYLCAWMEREWRYEQHFGPGTRLTVT.

This chain joins TRBV30 and TRBJ2-1; D not resolved. Per germline, CDR1 GTSNPN and CDR2 SVGIG (reference sequence). The CDR3 contains 13 residues. V lost 3 bases and J lost 4, with 10 bases in between. CDR3 DNA sequence: TGTGCCTGGAGCCGCGGTCAATACAATGAGCAGTTCTTC. The encoded protein is CAWSRGQYNEQFF.

The CDR3 is CASSLEGGNEKLFF. As DNA, the CDR3 is TGTGCCAGCAGCTTGGAGGGAGGGAATGAAAAACTGTTTTTT. This rearrangement joins TRBV7-9 to TRBJ1-4; D is unclear. The CDR3 has 14 residues. The V gene lost 3 bases and the J gene lost 5 bases, with 10 bases spanning the gap. CDR1 is SEHNR, CDR2 FQNEAQ, per germline (reference sequence).

This chain joins TRBV28 and TRBJ1-3; a weak D match, TRBD1 (5 bases). Germline V gene lookup returns CDR1 MDHEN and CDR2 SYDVKM. The CDR3 is made up of 15 amino acids. Trimming took 3 bases from V and 4 from J, leaving 13 bases between them. CDR3 in amino acids: CASSLLQDNGNTIYF. CDR3 DNA: TGTGCCAGCAGTTTGTTACAGGACAACGGAAACACCATATATTTT.

The chain recombines TRBV28 with TRBJ1-1, with 8 bases lining up with TRBD1. This CDR3 has 14 residues. Losses at the gene ends were 6 bases for V and 1 base for J; bases not matched to a gene: 4. Germline loops: CDR1 MDHEN, CDR2 SYDVKM. The DNA of the CDR3 is TGTGCCAGCAGGTCCGGGACAGGGAACACTGAAGCTTTCTTT. It translates to CASRSGTGNTEAFF.

The chain has TRBV5-1 and TRBJ2-5; D is possibly TRBD2 (5 bases). CDR1 and CDR2 from the germline V gene are SGHRS and YFSETQ. This CDR3 region has 16 residues. V was clipped by 3 bases and J by 5 bases, with 20 bases between them. For the CDR3, the DNA is TGCGCCAGCAGCTATGTTGTTTTGGAGCCGGGGGAGACCCAGTACTTC. As protein: CASSYVVLEPGETQYF.

The chain couples TRBV9 to TRBJ2-1; 10 bases align to TRBD2. The CDR3 extends over 15 amino acids. The germline V gene encodes CDR1 SGDLS and CDR2 YYNGEE. With 3 bases clipped from V and 9 bases from J, the junction kept 9 bases outside the gene matches. The CDR3 protein is CASSARTSGTGEQFF. The CDR3 nucleotides are TGTGCCAGCAGCGCACGGACTAGCGGCACGGGTGAGCAGTTCTTC.

This clone was seen at least ten times. The CDR3 loop is CASNPTWLMNTEAFF. The CDR3 nucleotides read TGTGCCAGTAACCCCACCTGGCTCATGAACACTGAAGCTTTCTTT. The V call is TRBV19, the J call TRBJ1-1; no firm D call. This CDR3 spans 15 amino acids. Per germline, CDR1 LNHDA and CDR2 SQIVND (reference sequence). V shed 7 bases and J shed 0 bases, with 15 bases lying between them.

The V gene is TRBV7-2, the J gene TRBJ2-1, with 8 bases fitting TRBD2. The ends lost 4 bases at V and 11 bases at J; junction bases unmatched: 16. This CDR3 has 16 residues. Germline V gene data show CDR1 as SGHTA and CDR2 as FQGNSA. CDR3 sequence: CASSSFAGLDAYQQFF. The CDR3 nucleotides are TGTGCCAGCAGCTCATTCGCGGGACTAGATGCCTATCAGCAGTTCTTC.

The rearrangement links TRBV28 to TRBJ2-2, with D hard to call. Between the trimmed V and J ends, which lost 6 bases and 4 bases, there was a span of 9 bases. This CDR3 has 13 residues. Germline V gene sequence: CDR1 MDHEN, CDR2 SYDVKM. CDR3 loop: CASRQTVTGELFF. The CDR3 DNA follows: TGTGCCAGCAGGCAGACCGTCACCGGGGAGCTGTTTTTT. The full variable domain, its missing parts supplied by reference TRBV28 and TRBJ2-2, is DVKVTQSSRYLVKRTGEKVFLECVQDMDHENMFWYRQDPGLGLRLIYFSYDVKMKEKGDIPEGYSVSREKKERFSLILESASTNQTSMYLCASRQTVTGELFFGEGSRLTVL.

This clone was counted between two and nine times. The V and J genes are TRBV4-2 and TRBJ1-2; D possibly corresponds to TRBD1 (6 bases). Trimming stripped 7 bases from V and 4 bases from J, with 13 bases between. Germline V CDR1 and CDR2: LGHNA, YNFKEQ. The CDR3 is made up of 13 amino acids. CDR3 bases: TGTGCCAGCACCCTGGGGGGGGCCTATGGCTACACCTTC. As protein: CASTLGGAYGYTF.

For this clone: This may be a read error, as it is one base from a much larger clone. V usage is TRBV7-6 and J usage is TRBJ1-1, with D uncertain. The CDR3 is 15 residues long. Germline CDR1 SGHVS, CDR2 FNYEAQ. V lost 4 bases and J lost 1, with 13 bases in between. The chain's CDR3 is CASSSYLAGNTEAFF. The CDR3 region has the DNA TGTGCCAGCAGCTCATACCTGGCCGGGAACACTGAAGCTTTCTTT.

The V gene is TRBV7-9, the J gene TRBJ1-1; tentatively, D is TRBD1 (6 bases). Germline V lookup: CDR1 SEHNR, CDR2 FQNEAQ (reference sequence). Trimming took off 1 base at V and 4 bases at J, with 10 bases between the two ends. The CDR3 is made up of 14 amino acids. In DNA, the CDR3 is TGTGCCAGCAGCTTAGACGGGGGCATCACTGAAGCTTTCTTT. This encodes CASSLDGGITEAFF.

The rearrangement uses TRBV6-6 and TRBJ1-1; D uncertain. CDR1 and CDR2 from the germline V gene are MNHNY and SVGAGI (reference sequence). The CDR3 runs to 13 residues. V lost 0 bases to trimming and J lost 5 bases, with 7 bases between them. In nucleotides, the CDR3 is TGTGCCAGCAGTTACTCGCGTAATACTGAAGCTTTCTTT. Translated: CASSYSRNTEAFF.

This chain connects TRBV27 to TRBJ2-1; D is perhaps TRBD1 or TRBD2 (6 bases each). V dropped 5 bases and J dropped 6 bases, with 20 bases sitting between them. This CDR3 is built from 16 residues. The germline gives CDR1 MNHEY, CDR2 SMNVEV (reference sequence). CDR3 residues: CASSLTEGVLGNEQFF. DNA of the CDR3: TGTGCCAGCAGTCTCACGGAGGGGGTCCTGGGCAATGAGCAGTTCTTC.